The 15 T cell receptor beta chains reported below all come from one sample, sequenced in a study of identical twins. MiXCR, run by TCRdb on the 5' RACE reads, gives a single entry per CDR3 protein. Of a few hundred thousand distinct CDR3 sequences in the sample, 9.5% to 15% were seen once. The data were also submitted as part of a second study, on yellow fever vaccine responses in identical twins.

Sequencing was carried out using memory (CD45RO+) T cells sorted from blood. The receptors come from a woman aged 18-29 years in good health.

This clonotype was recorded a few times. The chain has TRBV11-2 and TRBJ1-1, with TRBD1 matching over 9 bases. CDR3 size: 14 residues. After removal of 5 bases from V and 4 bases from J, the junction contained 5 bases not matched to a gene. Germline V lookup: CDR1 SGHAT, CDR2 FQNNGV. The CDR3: CASSAGTGSTEAFF. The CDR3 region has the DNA TGTGCCAGCAGCGCCGGGACAGGGAGCACTGAAGCTTTCTTT.

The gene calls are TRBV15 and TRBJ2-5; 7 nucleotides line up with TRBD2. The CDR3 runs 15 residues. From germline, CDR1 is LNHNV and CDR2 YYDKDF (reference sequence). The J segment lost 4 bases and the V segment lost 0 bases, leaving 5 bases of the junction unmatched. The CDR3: CATSRDASSGETQYF. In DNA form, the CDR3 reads TGTGCCACCAGCAGAGATGCCTCTAGCGGAGAGACCCAGTACTTC.

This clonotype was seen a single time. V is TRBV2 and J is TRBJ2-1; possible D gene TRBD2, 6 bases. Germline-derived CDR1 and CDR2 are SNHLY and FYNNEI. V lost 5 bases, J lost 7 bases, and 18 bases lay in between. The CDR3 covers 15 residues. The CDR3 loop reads CASSLGLALMNEQFF. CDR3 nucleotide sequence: TGTGCCAGCAGTTTGGGGCTAGCGTTGATGAATGAGCAGTTCTTC.

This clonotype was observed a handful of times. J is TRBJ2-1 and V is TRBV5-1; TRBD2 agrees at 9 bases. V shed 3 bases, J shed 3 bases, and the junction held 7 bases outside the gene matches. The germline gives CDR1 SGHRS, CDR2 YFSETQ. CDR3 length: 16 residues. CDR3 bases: TGCGCCAGCAGCTGGAATAGCGGGAGTGTCTACAATGAGCAGTTCTTC. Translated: CASSWNSGSVYNEQFF. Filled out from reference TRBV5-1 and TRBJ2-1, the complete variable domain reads KAGVTQTPRYLIKTRGQQVTLSCSPISGHRSVSWYQQTPGQGLQFLFEYFSETQRNKGNFPGRFSGRQFSNSRSEMNVSTLELGDSALYLCASSWNSGSVYNEQFFGPGTRLTVL.

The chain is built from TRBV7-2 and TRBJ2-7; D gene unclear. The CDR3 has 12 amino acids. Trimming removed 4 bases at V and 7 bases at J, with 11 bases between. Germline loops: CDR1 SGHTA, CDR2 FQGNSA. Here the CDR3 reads CASSYRLGEQYF. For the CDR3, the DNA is TGTGCCAGCAGCTACCGCCTTGGGGAGCAGTACTTC.

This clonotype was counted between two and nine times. CDR3 nucleotides: TGCGCCAGCAGCCAAGATAGTGGTCGGTTCAGCGGGAGCTCCTACAATGAGCAGTTCTTC. Its protein product is CASSQDSGRFSGSSYNEQFF. The chain employs TRBV4-3 and TRBJ2-1, with 8 bases that match TRBD2. Germline V lookup: CDR1 LGHNA, CDR2 YSLEER. The CDR3 length is 20 residues. The trim removed 0 bases at V and 0 bases at J, leaving 13 bases unmatched.

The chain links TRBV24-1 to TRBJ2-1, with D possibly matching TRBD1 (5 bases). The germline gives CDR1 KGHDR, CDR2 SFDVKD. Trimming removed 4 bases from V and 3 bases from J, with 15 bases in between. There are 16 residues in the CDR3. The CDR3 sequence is CATSEVSGSDYNEQFF. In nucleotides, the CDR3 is TGTGCCACCAGTGAAGTCTCAGGGTCCGACTACAATGAGCAGTTCTTC.

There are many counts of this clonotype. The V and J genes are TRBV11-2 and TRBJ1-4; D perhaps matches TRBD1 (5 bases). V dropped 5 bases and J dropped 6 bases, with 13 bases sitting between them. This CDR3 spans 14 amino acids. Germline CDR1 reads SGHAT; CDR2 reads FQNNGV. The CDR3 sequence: CASSPGQGDEKLFF. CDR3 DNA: TGTGCCAGCAGCCCCGGGCAGGGCGATGAAAAACTGTTTTTT. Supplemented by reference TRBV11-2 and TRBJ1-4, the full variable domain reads EAGVAQSPRYKIIEKRQSVAFWCNPISGHATLYWYQQILGQGPKLLIQFQNNGVVDDSQLPKDRFSAERLKGVDSTLKIQPAKLEDSAVYLCASSPGQGDEKLFFGSGTQLSVL.

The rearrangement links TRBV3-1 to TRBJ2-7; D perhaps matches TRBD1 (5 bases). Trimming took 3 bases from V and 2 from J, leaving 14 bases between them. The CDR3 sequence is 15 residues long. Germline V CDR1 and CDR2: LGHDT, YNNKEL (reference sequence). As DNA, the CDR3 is TGTGCCAGCAGCCAGTTCGCAGGGAAGGCCTACGAGCAGTACTTC. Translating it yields CASSQFAGKAYEQYF.

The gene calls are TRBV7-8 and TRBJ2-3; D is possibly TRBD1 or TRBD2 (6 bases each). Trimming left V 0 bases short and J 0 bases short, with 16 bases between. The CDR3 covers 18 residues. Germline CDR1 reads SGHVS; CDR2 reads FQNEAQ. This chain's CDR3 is CASSLAETGAFSTDTQYF. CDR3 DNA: TGTGCCAGCAGCTTAGCCGAGACGGGGGCTTTTAGCACAGATACGCAGTATTTT.

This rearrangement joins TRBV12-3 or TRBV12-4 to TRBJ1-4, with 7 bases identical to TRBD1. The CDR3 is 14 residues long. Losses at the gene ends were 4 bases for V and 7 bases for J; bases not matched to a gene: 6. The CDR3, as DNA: TGTGCCAGCAGTTCAGGGGGGTTTGGTGAAAAACTGTTTTTT. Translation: CASSSGGFGEKLFF.

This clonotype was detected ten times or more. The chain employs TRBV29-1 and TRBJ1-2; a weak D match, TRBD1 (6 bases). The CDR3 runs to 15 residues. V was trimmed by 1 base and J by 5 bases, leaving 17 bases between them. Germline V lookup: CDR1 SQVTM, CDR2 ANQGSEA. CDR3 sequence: CSVEGTDTQFYGYTF. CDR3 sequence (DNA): TGCAGCGTTGAAGGGACAGACACCCAATTTTATGGCTACACCTTC. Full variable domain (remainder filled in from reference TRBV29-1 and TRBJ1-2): SAVISQKPSRDICQRGTSLTIQCQVDSQVTMMFWYRQQPGQSLTLIATANQGSEATYESGFVIDKFPISRPNLTFSTLTVSNMSPEDSSIYLCSVEGTDTQFYGYTFGSGTRLTVV.

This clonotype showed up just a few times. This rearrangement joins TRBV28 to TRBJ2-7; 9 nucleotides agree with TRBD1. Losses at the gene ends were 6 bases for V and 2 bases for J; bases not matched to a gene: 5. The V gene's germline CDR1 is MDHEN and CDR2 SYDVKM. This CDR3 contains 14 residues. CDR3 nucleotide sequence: TGTGCCAGCAGGGACAGGGGCCCAACCTACGAGCAGTACTTC. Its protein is CASRDRGPTYEQYF.

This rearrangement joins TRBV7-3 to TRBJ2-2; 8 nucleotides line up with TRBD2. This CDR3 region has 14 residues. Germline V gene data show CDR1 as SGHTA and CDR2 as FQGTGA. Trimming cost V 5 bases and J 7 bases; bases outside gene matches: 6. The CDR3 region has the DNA TGTGCCAGCAGCCACCGGGGGGGCCTCGGGGAGCTGTTTTTT. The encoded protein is CASSHRGGLGELFF.

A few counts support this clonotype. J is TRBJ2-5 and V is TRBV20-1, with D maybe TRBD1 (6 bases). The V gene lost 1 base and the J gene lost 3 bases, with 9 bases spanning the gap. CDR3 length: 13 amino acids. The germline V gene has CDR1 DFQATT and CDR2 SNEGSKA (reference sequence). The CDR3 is CSARGDTEETQYF. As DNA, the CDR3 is TGCAGTGCTAGAGGGGACACAGAAGAGACCCAGTACTTC.